This T cell receptor beta chain was identified during a study of Ad26.COV2.S vaccination and SARS-CoV-2 variants. Overall study context: Into the muscle, Ad26.COV2.S was dosed once or twice, 56 days apart. General study findings and limits: Vaccine recipients showed a spike-specific TCR breadth that was higher than in placebo recipients. Quantification of TCR breadth and depth may have yielded underestimates of total T cell responses.

Assay used: immunoSEQ multiplex PCR; TCRdb lists only in-frame clones, some missing. Of roughly 400,000 clones in the sample, around 91% were seen once. Per the germline V gene, CDR1 is SGHTA and CDR2 is FQGNSA. This CDR3 is built from 14 residues. Trimming cost V 6 bases and J 9 bases, with 20 bases left between them. In regard to this clone: Its cognate antigen is unknown.

Treatment here: some 20 received Ad26.COV2.S at low or high dose, single or two shots; 5 received placebo; per-sample allocation not given. Specimens were obtained on day 63 following the first vaccine or placebo injection. Expression of Wuhan-strain SARS-CoV-2 spike came from the Ad26 vector that formed the vaccine. The clonotype was recovered from a person between 18 and 59 years old who received the Ad26.COV2.S COVID-19 vaccine or a placebo. This material consisted of peripheral blood, taken in a trial of Ad26.COV2.S vaccine versus placebo. The chain has TRBV7-2 and TRBJ2-5, with D perhaps given as TRBD1 or TRBD2 (5 bases each). The CDR3: CASRQTGTRGSQYF. CDR3 DNA: TGTGCCAGCAGACAAACCGGGACCCGAGGGTCCCAGTACTTC.